The present T cell receptor beta chain was sequenced within a study of cytomegalovirus exposure and HLA in healthy donors. General observations from the study: Accounts indicate the classifier identified cytomegalovirus status with strong specificity and sensitivity.

Profiled with immunoSEQ multiplex PCR; TCRdb holds only in-frame clones, not every one. The table has about 140,000 clones, 70% to 85% seen once. V gave up 2 bases and J gave up 6 bases; unmatched junction bases: 5. The V gene's germline CDR1 is SGHRS and CDR2 YFSETQ. This CDR3 comprises 14 residues. A remark on this clone: Antigen unknown.

The chain has TRBV5-1 and TRBJ2-7; 10 nucleotides match TRBD2. The TCR was taken from a young man in good health and CMV-seropositive. The source material was PBMCs. Here the CDR3 reads CASSLFSGRPEQYF. As DNA, the CDR3 is TGCGCCAGCAGCTTATTTAGCGGGAGGCCCGAGCAGTACTTC.